The next 3 T cell receptor beta chains were all read from a single sample in a study of T cells expressing NK-cell markers. TCRdb reprocessed the 5' RACE reads, keeping one entry per CDR3 protein, no DNA. This repertoire includes about 460,000 distinct CDR3 sequences. The sequencing input was blood T cells: a sorted CD56 or NKG2C T cell subset, CD4+ or CD8+ T cells, or bulk PBMC T cells (not recorded which). The receptors here all came from a woman aged 45-59 years in good health.

The chain recombines TRBV12-3 or TRBV12-4 with TRBJ1-1; TCRdb lists TRBD1, though no DNA is available to test this call. The CDR3 runs 15 residues. CDR3: CASTPTGHMNTEAFF.

This chain joins TRBV6-2 or TRBV6-3 and TRBJ2-2. Per the germline V gene, CDR1 is MNHEY and CDR2 is SVGEGT. This CDR3 spans 13 amino acids. The CDR3 spells CASSWRRTGELFF.

The rearrangement links TRBV7-8 to TRBJ2-5; TCRdb selects TRBD2, and the lack of DNA leaves this call unchecked. The CDR3 is 16 amino acids. CDR1 is SGHVS, CDR2 FQNEAQ, per germline. This CDR3 reads CASSLRVAGIQETQYF.